A selection of T cell receptor beta chains follows, all from one sample in a study of T cell responses to AZD1222 COVID-19 vaccine. Measured with immunoSEQ multiplex PCR; TCRdb has only the in-frame clones, and not every one. This sample has around 170,000 clones; approximately 90% occur once, and the top ten carry approximately 1.6%. Material: peripheral blood, obtained on day 0 of AZD1222 vaccination. Receptors originate from an adult in good health. CDR3s include the opening cysteine and the closing phenylalanine or tryptophan. D genes are given only for firm matches. Rows may omit the clone size; those that give it use once, few, many or a size class.

J,D,size,V,CDR3,DNA
TRBJ2-7,TRBD2,.,TRBV4-1,CASSQDLRARGGTYVQYF,TGCGCCAGCAGCCAAGATCTGCGTGCGCGGGGGGGGACCTACGTGCAGTACTTC
TRBJ2-1,.,.,TRBV19,CASSMGVPSVGGYNEQFF,TGTGCCAGTAGTATGGGTGTCCCTTCGGTGGGGGGTTACAATGAGCAGTTCTTC
TRBJ2-3,.,.,TRBV7-2,CASSLGPGRTDTQYF,TGTGCCAGCAGCTTAGGTCCAGGGCGCACAGATACGCAGTATTTT
TRBJ1-5,.,.,TRBV19,CASSILGTRGNQPQHF,TGTGCCAGTAGTATCCTAGGGACGCGCGGCAATCAGCCCCAGCATTTT
TRBJ1-3,TRBD1,.,TRBV7-3,CASSRGTGIVNTIYF,TGTGCCAGCAGCCGCGGGACAGGGATCGTGAACACCATATATTTT
TRBJ1-1,TRBD1,.,TRBV9,CASSLTGVTEAFF,TGTGCCAGCAGCTTAACAGGGGTCACTGAAGCTTTCTTT
TRBJ2-5,.,.,TRBV7-9,CASSLSGPETQYF,TGTGCCAGCAGCTTAAGCGGTCCGGAGACCCAGTACTTC
TRBJ2-3,.,.,TRBV9,CASSVAVPDTQYF,TGTGCCAGCAGCGTAGCCGTACCAGATACGCAGTATTTT
TRBJ1-1,.,.,TRBV7-8,CASSLLGIGDTEAFF,TGTGCCAGCAGCTTACTGGGCATCGGGGACACTGAAGCTTTCTTT
TRBJ2-2,.,.,TRBV30,CAWSVRDRVPFSGELFF,TGTGCCTGGAGTGTACGAGACAGAGTTCCCTTTTCCGGGGAGCTGTTTTTT
TRBJ1-4,.,.,TRBV5-1,CASRRDVREKLFF,TGCGCCAGCAGACGGGACGTTAGGGAAAAACTGTTTTTT
TRBJ1-4,TRBD1,.,TRBV27,CASSPRGGGGLMGNEKLFF,TGTGCCAGCAGTCCGAGGGGGGGAGGGGGCTTGATGGGTAATGAAAAACTGTTTTTT
TRBJ2-1,.,once,TRBV19,CASSITGMVSYNEQFF,TGTGCCAGTAGTATCACAGGGATGGTTTCCTACAATGAGCAGTTCTTC
TRBJ1-3,TRBD1,.,TRBV11-2,CASSLVQGLGNTIYF,TGTGCCAGCAGCTTGGTACAGGGGCTAGGAAACACCATATATTTT
TRBJ2-7,.,.,TRBV19,CASSISASTYEQYF,TGTGCCAGTAGTATTAGTGCCTCGACTTACGAGCAGTACTTC
TRBJ1-6,.,once,TRBV19,CASSIAAQTASPLHF,TGTGCCAGTAGTATAGCGGCACAGACAGCTTCACCCCTCCACTTT
TRBJ2-7,TRBD1,.,TRBV7-9,CASSFTGTVYEQYF,TGTGCCAGCAGCTTTACCGGGACAGTATACGAGCAGTACTTC
TRBJ2-1,TRBD2,.,TRBV27,CASSFRGLAFTHNEQFF,TGTGCCAGCAGTTTTCGGGGACTAGCTTTTACCCACAATGAGCAGTTCTTC
TRBJ2-1,TRBD1,few,TRBV2,CASSGNRGSDEQFF,TGTGCCAGCAGTGGAAACAGGGGGTCCGATGAGCAGTTCTTC
TRBJ2-3,.,.,TRBV4-2,CASSQGTDFRTDTQYF,TGTGCCAGCAGCCAAGGGACTGATTTTCGCACAGATACGCAGTATTTT
TRBJ2-2,.,.,TRBV19,CASTTGRGSNTGELFF,TGTGCCAGTACAACGGGACGCGGCTCGAACACCGGGGAGCTGTTTTTT
TRBJ1-1,.,.,TRBV5-8,CASSFNWGDTEAFF,TGTGCCAGCAGCTTCAACTGGGGGGACACTGAAGCTTTCTTT
TRBJ1-2,TRBD1,once,TRBV6-1,CASSERQGQGYTF,TGTGCCAGCAGTGAAAGACAGGGACAGGGCTACACCTTC
TRBJ1-4,TRBD1,.,TRBV5-6,CASSLRTGGNEKLFF,TGTGCCAGCAGCTTAAGGACAGGAGGAAATGAAAAACTGTTTTTT
TRBJ1-1,TRBD1,.,TRBV27,CASSLSGQGRTEAFF,TGTGCCAGCAGTTTATCAGGACAGGGGAGGACTGAAGCTTTCTTT
TRBJ2-5,.,.,TRBV29-1,CSVLDSQETQYF,TGCAGCGTCCTCGACAGCCAAGAGACCCAGTACTTC
TRBJ2-1,.,.,TRBV13,CASSLWGVAGWEQFF,TGTGCCAGCAGCTTGTGGGGGGTGGCGGGATGGGAGCAGTTCTTC
TRBJ2-3,TRBD2,.,TRBV3-1/TRBV3-2,CASSQDPGTSFYTQYF,TGTGCCAGCAGCCAAGACCCCGGGACTAGTTTTTACACGCAGTATTTT
TRBJ1-6,.,.,TRBV11-2,CASENGQFNSPLHF,TGTGCCAGCGAGAACGGACAGTTCAATTCACCCCTCCACTTT
TRBJ1-4,.,once,TRBV11-3,CASSWTSTNEKLFF,TGTGCCAGCAGCTGGACATCAACTAATGAAAAACTGTTTTTT
TRBJ2-1,.,.,TRBV7-8,CASSLEGLGNEQFF,TGTGCCAGCAGCTTAGAGGGGTTGGGGAACGAGCAGTTCTTC
TRBJ2-7,TRBD1,.,TRBV27,CASSFGQGAFEQYF,TGTGCCAGCAGTTTCGGACAGGGCGCTTTCGAGCAGTACTTC
TRBJ2-3,TRBD2,.,TRBV4-2,CASSLRLAGVGTDTQYF,TGTGCCAGCAGCCTACGATTAGCGGGGGTGGGGACAGATACGCAGTATTTT
TRBJ1-1,.,.,TRBV2,CASNSQLGNTEAFF,TGTGCCAGCAACTCACAGCTAGGGAACACTGAAGCTTTCTTT
TRBJ1-4,.,.,TRBV15,CATSRDRASEKLFF,TGTGCCACCAGCAGAGATCGCGCTAGTGAAAAACTGTTTTTT
TRBJ1-1,.,.,TRBV27,CASRHIQAFF,TGTGCCAGCAGGCATATTCAAGCTTTCTTT
TRBJ1-6,.,.,TRBV11-2,CASSLYAGMTGTLGTPLHF,TGTGCCAGCAGCTTATATGCAGGGATGACCGGGACCCTCGGTACACCCCTCCACTTT
TRBJ1-3,.,.,TRBV9,CASSVGQFSGNTIYF,TGTGCCAGCAGCGTCGGACAGTTCTCTGGAAACACCATATATTTT
TRBJ1-1,.,many,TRBV3-1/TRBV3-2,CASSHFDVAFF,TGTGCCAGCAGCCATTTCGACGTGGCTTTCTTT